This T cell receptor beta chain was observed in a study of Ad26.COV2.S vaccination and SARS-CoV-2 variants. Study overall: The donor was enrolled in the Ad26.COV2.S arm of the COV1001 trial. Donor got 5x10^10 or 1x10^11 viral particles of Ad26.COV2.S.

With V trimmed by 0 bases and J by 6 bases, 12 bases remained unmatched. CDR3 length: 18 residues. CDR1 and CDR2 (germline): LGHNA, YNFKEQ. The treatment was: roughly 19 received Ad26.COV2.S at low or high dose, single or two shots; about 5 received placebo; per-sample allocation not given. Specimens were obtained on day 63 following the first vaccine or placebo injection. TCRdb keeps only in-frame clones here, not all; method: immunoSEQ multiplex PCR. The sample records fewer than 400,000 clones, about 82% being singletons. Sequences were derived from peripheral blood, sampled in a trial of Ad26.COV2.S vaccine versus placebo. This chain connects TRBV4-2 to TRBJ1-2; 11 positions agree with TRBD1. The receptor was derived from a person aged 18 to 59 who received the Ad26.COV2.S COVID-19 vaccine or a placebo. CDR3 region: CASSQETGTGGSWNGYTF. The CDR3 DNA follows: TGTGCCAGCAGCCAAGAAACGGGGACAGGGGGAAGTTGGAATGGCTACACCTTC.